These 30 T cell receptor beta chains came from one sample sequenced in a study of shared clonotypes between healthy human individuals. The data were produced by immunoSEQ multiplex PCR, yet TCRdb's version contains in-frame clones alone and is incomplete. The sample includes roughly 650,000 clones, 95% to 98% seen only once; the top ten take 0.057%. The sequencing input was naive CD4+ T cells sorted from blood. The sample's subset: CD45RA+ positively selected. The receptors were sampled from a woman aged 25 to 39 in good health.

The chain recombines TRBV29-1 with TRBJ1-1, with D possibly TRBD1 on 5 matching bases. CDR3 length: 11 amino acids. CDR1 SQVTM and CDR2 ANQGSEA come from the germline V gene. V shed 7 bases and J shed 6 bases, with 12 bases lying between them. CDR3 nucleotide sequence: TGCAGCGCACGGTTGGGGGCTGAAGCTTTCTTT. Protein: CSARLGAEAFF.

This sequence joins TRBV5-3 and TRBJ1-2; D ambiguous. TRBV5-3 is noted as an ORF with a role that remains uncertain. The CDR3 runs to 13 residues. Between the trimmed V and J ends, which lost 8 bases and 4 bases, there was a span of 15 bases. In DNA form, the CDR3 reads TGTGCCAGCACGCGGCGAAAGACCTATGGCTACACCTTC. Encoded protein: CASTRRKTYGYTF.

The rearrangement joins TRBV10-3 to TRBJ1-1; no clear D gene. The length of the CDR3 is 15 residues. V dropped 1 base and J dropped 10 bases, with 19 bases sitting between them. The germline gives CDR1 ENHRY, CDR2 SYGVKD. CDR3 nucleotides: TGTGCCATCAGTGAGTGGTCGGTGCGGGAGCCAGCAGCTTTCTTT. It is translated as CAISEWSVREPAAFF.

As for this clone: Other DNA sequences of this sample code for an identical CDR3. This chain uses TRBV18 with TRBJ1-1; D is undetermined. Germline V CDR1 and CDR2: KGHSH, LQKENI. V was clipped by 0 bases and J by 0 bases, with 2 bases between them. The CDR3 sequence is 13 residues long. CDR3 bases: TGTGCCAGCTCACCACCCGTGAACACTGAAGCTTTCTTT. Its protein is CASSPPVNTEAFF.

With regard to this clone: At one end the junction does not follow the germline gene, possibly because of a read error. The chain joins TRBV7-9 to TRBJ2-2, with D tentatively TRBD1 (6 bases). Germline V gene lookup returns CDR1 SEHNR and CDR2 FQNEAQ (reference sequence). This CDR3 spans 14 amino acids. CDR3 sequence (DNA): TGTGCCAGCAACTTACAGGGAATCGCCGGGGAGCTGTTTTTT. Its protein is CASNLQGIAGELFF.

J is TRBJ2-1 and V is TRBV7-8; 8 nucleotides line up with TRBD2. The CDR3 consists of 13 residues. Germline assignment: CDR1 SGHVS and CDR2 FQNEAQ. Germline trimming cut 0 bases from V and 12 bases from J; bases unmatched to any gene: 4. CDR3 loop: CASSLASTSGQFF. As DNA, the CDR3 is TGTGCCAGCAGCTTAGCGTCAACTAGCGGGCAGTTCTTC.

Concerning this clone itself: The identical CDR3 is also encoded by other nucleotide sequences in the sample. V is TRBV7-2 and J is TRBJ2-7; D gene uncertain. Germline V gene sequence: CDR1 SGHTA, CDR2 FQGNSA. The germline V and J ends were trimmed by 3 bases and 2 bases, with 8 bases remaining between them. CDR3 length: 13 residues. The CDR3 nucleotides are TGTGCCAGCAGCTTTGACTTTACCTACGAGCAGTACTTC. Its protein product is CASSFDFTYEQYF.

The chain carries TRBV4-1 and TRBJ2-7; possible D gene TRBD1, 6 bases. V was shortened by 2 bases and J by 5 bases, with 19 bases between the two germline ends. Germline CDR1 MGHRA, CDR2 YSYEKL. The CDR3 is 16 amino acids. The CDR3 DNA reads TGCGCCAGCAGCCAACTTCCGGGACCCTACAGGGACGAGCAGTACTTC. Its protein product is CASSQLPGPYRDEQYF.

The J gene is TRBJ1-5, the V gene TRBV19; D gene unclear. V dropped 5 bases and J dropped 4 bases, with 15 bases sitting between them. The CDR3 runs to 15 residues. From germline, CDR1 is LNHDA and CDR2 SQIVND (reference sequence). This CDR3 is CASSRVKGTNQPQHF. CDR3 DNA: TGTGCCAGTAGTCGGGTTAAGGGAACAAATCAGCCCCAGCATTTT.

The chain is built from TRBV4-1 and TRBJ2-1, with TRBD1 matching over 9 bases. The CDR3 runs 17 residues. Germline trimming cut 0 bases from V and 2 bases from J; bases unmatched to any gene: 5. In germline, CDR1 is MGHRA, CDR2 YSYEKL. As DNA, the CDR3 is TGCGCCAGCAGCCAAGACAGGACAGGGGCTCCCTACAATGAGCAGTTCTTC. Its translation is CASSQDRTGAPYNEQFF.

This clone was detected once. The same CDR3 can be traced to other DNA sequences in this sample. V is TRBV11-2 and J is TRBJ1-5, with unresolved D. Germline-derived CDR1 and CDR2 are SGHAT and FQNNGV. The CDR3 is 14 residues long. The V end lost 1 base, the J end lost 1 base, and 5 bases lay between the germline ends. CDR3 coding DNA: TGTGCCAGCAGCTTAGGTGGAAGCAATCAGCCCCAGCATTTT. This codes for CASSLGGSNQPQHF.

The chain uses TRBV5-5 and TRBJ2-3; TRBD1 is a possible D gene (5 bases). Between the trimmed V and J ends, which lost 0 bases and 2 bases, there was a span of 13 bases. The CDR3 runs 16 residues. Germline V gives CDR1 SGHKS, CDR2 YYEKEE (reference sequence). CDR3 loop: CASSLAARAITDTQYF. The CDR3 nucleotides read TGTGCCAGCAGCTTGGCCGCCAGGGCTATCACAGATACGCAGTATTTT.

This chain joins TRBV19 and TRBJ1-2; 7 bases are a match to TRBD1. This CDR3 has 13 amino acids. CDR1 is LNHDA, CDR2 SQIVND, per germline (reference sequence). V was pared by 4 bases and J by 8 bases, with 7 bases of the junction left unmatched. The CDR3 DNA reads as TGTGCCAGTAGTAATCAACAGGGGCTAGGCTACACCTTC. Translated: CASSNQQGLGYTF.

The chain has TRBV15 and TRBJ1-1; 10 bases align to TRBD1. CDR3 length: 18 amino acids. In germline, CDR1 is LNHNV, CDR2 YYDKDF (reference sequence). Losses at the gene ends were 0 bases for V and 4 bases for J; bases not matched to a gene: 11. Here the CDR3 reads CATSRDDRGQGFGTEAFF. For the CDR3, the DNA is TGTGCCACCAGCAGAGATGACAGGGGGCAGGGGTTCGGCACTGAAGCTTTCTTT.

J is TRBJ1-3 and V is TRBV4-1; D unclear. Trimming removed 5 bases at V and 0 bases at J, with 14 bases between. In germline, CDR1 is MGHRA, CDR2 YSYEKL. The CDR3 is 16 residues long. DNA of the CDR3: TGCGCCAGCAGCTCGACCGTAGCACTCTCTGGAAACACCATATATTTT. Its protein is CASSSTVALSGNTIYF.

This CDR3 is CASRTPSSGSSYEQYF. The CDR3 coding sequence is TGTGCCAGCAGGACACCTTCTAGCGGGAGTTCCTACGAGCAGTACTTC. The rearrangement uses TRBV2 and TRBJ2-7, with 10 nucleotides matching TRBD2. The CDR3 has 16 residues. V lost 6 bases to trimming and J lost 1 base; unmatched junction nucleotides: 9. CDR1 is SNHLY, CDR2 FYNNEI, per germline.

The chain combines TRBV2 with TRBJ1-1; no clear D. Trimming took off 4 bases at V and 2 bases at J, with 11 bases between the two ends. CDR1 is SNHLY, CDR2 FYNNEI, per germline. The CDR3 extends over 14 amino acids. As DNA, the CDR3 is TGTGCCAGCAGTGCTGAAGGAGCTAACACTGAAGCTTTCTTT. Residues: CASSAEGANTEAFF.

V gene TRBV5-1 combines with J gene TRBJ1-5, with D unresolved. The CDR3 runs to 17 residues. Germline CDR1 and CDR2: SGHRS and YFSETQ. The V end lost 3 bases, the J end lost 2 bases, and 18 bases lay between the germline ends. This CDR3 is CASSSDRVGRRNQPQHF. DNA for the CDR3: TGCGCCAGCAGCTCCGACCGAGTGGGGAGGCGCAATCAGCCCCAGCATTTT.

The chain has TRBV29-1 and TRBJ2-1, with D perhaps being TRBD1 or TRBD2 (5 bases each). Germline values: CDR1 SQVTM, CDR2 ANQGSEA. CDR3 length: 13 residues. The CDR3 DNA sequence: TGCACTACCACGGGGCTAGCTTTCAATGAGCAGTTCTTC. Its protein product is CTTTGLAFNEQFF.

In DNA form, the CDR3 reads TGTGCCAGCAGCTTGGGGACCAGAGCTTACGAGCAGTACTTC. Encoded protein: CASSLGTRAYEQYF. This sequence joins TRBV5-6 and TRBJ2-7, with D unclear. Germline V gene sequence: CDR1 SGHDT, CDR2 YYEEEE. V lost 0 bases and J lost 4, with 11 bases in between. This CDR3 comprises 14 residues.

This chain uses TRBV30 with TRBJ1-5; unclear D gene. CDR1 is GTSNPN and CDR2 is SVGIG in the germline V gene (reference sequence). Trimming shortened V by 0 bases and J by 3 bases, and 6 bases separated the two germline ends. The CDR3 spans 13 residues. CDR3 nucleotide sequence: TGTGCCTGGAGTGTACGGGACAATCAGCCCCAGCATTTT. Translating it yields CAWSVRDNQPQHF.

The CDR3 loop is CASSSSGRIGNTEAFF. For the CDR3, the DNA is TGTGCCAGCAGCTCATCAGGGAGGATCGGGAACACTGAAGCTTTCTTT. This rearrangement joins TRBV11-2 to TRBJ1-1; D might be TRBD1 (5 bases). Between the trimmed V and J ends, which lost 4 bases and 1 base, there was a span of 16 bases. Per the germline V gene, CDR1 is SGHAT and CDR2 is FQNNGV. The CDR3 has 16 residues.

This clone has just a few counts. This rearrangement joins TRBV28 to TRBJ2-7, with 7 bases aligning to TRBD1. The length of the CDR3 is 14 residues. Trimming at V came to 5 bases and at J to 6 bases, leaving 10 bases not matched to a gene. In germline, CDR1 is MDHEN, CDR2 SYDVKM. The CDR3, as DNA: TGTGCCAGCAGTCCCCCGACAGGGTTCTCCGAGCAGTACTTC. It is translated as CASSPPTGFSEQYF.

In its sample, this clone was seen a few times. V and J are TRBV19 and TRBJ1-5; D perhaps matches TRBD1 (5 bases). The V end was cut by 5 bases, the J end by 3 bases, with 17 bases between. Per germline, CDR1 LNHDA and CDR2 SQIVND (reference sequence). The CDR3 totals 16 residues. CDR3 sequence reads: CASSPSSGTNNQPQHF. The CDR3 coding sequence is TGTGCCAGTAGTCCGTCCTCGGGGACCAACAATCAGCCCCAGCATTTT. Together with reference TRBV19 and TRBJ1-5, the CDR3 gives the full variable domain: DGGITQSPKYLFRKEGQNVTLSCEQNLNHDAMYWYRQDPGQGLRLIYYSQIVNDFQKGDIAEGYSVSREKKESFPLTVTSAQKNPTAFYLCASSPSSGTNNQPQHFGDGTRLSIL.

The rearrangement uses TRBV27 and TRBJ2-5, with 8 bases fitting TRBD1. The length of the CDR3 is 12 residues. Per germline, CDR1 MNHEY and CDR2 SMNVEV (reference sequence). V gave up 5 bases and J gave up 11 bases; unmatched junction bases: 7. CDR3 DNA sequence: TGTGCCAGCAGTACTATGACAGGGGAGCAGTACTTC. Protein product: CASSTMTGEQYF.

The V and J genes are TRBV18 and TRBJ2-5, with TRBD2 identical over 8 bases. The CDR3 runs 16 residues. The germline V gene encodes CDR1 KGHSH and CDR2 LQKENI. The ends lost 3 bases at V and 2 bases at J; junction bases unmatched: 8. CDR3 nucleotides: TGTGCCAGCTCACCTAAACTAGCGGAGATACAAGAGACCCAGTACTTC. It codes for CASSPKLAEIQETQYF.

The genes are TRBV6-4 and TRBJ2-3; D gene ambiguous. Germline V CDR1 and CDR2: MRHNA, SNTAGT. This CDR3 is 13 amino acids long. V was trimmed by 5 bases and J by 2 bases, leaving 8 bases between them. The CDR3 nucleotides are TGTGCCAGCAGTCGGGTCCTCACAGATACGCAGTATTTT. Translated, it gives CASSRVLTDTQYF.

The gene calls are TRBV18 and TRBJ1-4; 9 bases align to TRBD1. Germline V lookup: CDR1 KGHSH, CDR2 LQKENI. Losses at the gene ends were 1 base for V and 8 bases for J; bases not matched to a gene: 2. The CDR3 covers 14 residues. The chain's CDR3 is CASSPLGTGEKLFF. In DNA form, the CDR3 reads TGTGCCAGCTCACCACTAGGGACAGGGGAAAAACTGTTTTTT.

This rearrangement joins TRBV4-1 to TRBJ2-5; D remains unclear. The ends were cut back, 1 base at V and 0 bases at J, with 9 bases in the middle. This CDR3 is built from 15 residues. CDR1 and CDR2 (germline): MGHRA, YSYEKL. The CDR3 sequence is CASSQGSTNQETQYF. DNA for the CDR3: TGCGCCAGCAGCCAAGGTAGCACTAACCAAGAGACCCAGTACTTC.

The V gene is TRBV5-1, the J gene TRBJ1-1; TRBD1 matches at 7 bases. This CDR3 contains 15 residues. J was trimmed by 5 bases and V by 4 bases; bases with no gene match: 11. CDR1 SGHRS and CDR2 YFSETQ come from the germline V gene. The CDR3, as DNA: TGCGCCAGCAGCAGGGGAGGGGGCGGTGGTACTGAAGCTTTCTTT. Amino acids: CASSRGGGGGTEAFF.